This T cell receptor (beta chain) was documented in a study of T cell responses to AZD1222 COVID-19 vaccine. Study context: Second doses were pooled across both intervals (about 4 or about 12 weeks). Whole-study findings and limits: Unmutated variant regions reportedly attract nearly half of all spike-specific TCRs.

With regard to this clone: The antigen remains undetermined.

Generated by immunoSEQ multiplex PCR, the TCRdb table keeps only in-frame clones and is missing some. The sample includes 100,000 or so clones, more than 75% of them seen just once. CDR3 length: 12 amino acids. Germline V gene data show CDR1 as SGHRS and CDR2 as YFSETQ. The V and J ends lost 4 bases and 0 bases respectively, with 4 bases between them. This chain connects TRBV5-1 to TRBJ1-2; D unclear. The material sequenced was peripheral blood, taken on day 0 of AZD1222 vaccination. This receptor was obtained from an adult in good health. The CDR3 reads CASSRTNYGYTF. CDR3 in DNA: TGCGCCAGCAGCAGAACTAACTATGGCTACACCTTC.